These 5 T cell receptor beta chains originate from one sample sequenced in a study of control samples from healthy donors and cancer patients. The assay was immunoSEQ multiplex PCR, and TCRdb's table has in-frame clones only and misses some. The sample lists roughly 130,000 clones, about 85% occurring once. The source material was blood. These receptors all come from a woman aged 25 to 45 in good health.

This chain connects TRBV3-1 (or the pseudogene TRBV3-2) to TRBJ2-5, with 7 bases identical to TRBD1. This CDR3 has 13 amino acids. Trimming cost V 5 bases and J 2 bases; bases outside gene matches: 2. CDR1 LGHDT and CDR2 YNNKEL come from the germline V gene (reference sequence). CDR3 residues: CASSEGQQETQYF. The DNA of the CDR3 is TGTGCCAGCAGCGAGGGACAGCAAGAGACCCAGTACTTC.

The rearrangement uses TRBV3-1 (or the pseudogene TRBV3-2) and TRBJ1-2; D remains unclear. This CDR3 is 12 amino acids long. Per germline, CDR1 LGHDT and CDR2 YNNKEL (reference sequence). V was shortened by 4 bases and J by 8 bases, with 11 bases between the two germline ends. The CDR3 sequence: CASSLSGEGYTF. The CDR3 coding sequence is TGTGCCAGCAGCCTATCCGGGGAAGGCTACACCTTC.

The V gene is TRBV7-7, the J gene TRBJ2-5; D assignment may be TRBD1 or TRBD2 (5 bases each). V was trimmed by 5 bases and J by 3 bases, leaving 16 bases between them. Germline V lookup: CDR1 SSHAT, CDR2 FNYEAQ (reference sequence). The CDR3 loop spans 15 amino acids. The CDR3 loop reads CASSRTGTQKETQYF. The CDR3 nucleotides read TGTGCCAGCAGCCGAACCGGGACCCAGAAAGAGACCCAGTACTTC.

V usage is TRBV11-2 and J usage is TRBJ1-2, with 9 bases matching TRBD1. Germline V gene lookup returns CDR1 SGHAT and CDR2 FQNNGV. The CDR3 is made up of 19 amino acids. Trimming at V came to 0 bases and at J to 4 bases, leaving 15 bases not matched to a gene. The CDR3 DNA is TGTGCCAGCAGCTTAGATTTTTCGAAGCGGGACAGGGAATCCTATGGCTACACCTTC. Protein product: CASSLDFSKRDRESYGYTF.

The chain joins TRBV19 to TRBJ2-7; perhaps TRBD1 as D (5 bases). This CDR3 region has 13 residues. Germline V gives CDR1 LNHDA, CDR2 SQIVND (reference sequence). V dropped 3 bases and J dropped 0 bases, with 6 bases sitting between them. CDR3 bases: TGTGCCAGTAGTATGCAGGGCTCCTACGAGCAGTACTTC. It codes for CASSMQGSYEQYF. Full variable domain (remainder filled in from reference TRBV19 and TRBJ2-7): DGGITQSPKYLFRKEGQNVTLSCEQNLNHDAMYWYRQDPGQGLRLIYYSQIVNDFQKGDIAEGYSVSREKKESFPLTVTSAQKNPTAFYLCASSMQGSYEQYFGPGTRLTVT.